This T cell receptor (beta chain) appears in the sequencing data of a study of cytomegalovirus exposure and HLA in healthy donors. Regarding this clone: Antigen specificity is unknown.

General study points: The authors later found HLA-associated TCR beta chains more clonally expanded than equally common others.

Primers: 60 Vbeta forward and 13 Jbeta reverse. Using immunoSEQ multiplex PCR, the repertoire was profiled, and TCRdb retains in-frame clones only, with some absent. The sample lists roughly 130,000 clones, about 74% occurring once. The CDR3 has 14 amino acids. Germline V gene data show CDR1 as SGHNT and CDR2 as YENEEA. Trimming left V 5 bases short and J 2 bases short, with 12 bases between. Input material: PBMCs. This sequence joins TRBV11-3 and TRBJ1-1; D remains ambiguous. The receptor's source is a woman between 50 and 59 years old in good health and CMV-seropositive. The CDR3 loop reads CASSPGGINTEAFF. CDR3 DNA: TGTGCCAGCAGCCCAGGAGGGATAAACACTGAAGCTTTCTTT. Based on the CDR3 plus reference TRBV11-3 and TRBJ1-1, the full variable domain is EAGVVQSPRYKIIEKKQPVAFWCNPISGHNTLYWYLQNLGQGPELLIRYENEEAVDDSQLPKDRFSAERLKGVDSTLKIQPAELGDSAVYLCASSPGGINTEAFFGQGTRLTVV.